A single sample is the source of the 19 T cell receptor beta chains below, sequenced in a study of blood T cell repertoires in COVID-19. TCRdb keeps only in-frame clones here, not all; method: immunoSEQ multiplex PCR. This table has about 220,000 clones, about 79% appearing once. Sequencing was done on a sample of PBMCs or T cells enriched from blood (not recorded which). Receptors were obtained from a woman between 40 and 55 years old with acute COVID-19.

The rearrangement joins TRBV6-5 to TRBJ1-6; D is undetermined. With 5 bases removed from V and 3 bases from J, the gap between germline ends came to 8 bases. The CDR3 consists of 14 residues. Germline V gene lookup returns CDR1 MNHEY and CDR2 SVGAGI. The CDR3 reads CASSPQNYNSPLHF. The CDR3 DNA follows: TGTGCCAGCAGTCCACAGAACTATAATTCACCCCTCCACTTT.

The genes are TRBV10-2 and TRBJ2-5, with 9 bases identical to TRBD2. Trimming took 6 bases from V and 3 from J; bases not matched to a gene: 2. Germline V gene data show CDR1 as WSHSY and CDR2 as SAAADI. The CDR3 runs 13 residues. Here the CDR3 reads CASRPSGEETQYF. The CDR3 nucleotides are TGCGCCAGCAGACCTAGCGGGGAAGAGACCCAGTACTTC.

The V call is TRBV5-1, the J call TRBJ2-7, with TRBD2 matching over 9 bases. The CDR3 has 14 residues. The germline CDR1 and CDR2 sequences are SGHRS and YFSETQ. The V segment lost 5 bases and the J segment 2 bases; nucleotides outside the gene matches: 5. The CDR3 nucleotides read TGCGCCAGCAGGGCGGGAGGGAGCACCTACGAGCAGTACTTC. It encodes CASRAGGSTYEQYF.

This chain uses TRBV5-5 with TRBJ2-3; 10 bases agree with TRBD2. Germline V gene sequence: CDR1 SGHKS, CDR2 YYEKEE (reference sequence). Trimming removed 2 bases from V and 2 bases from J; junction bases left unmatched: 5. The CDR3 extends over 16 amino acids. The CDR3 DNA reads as TGTGCCAGCAGCTTCCTAGCGGGGGCGGTCACAGATACGCAGTATTTT. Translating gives CASSFLAGAVTDTQYF.

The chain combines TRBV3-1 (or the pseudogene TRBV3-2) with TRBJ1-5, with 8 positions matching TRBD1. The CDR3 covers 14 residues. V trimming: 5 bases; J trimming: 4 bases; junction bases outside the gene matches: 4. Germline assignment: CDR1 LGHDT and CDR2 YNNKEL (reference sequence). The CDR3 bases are TGTGCCAGCAGCTACAGGGGGGAAAATCAGCCCCAGCATTTT. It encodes CASSYRGENQPQHF.

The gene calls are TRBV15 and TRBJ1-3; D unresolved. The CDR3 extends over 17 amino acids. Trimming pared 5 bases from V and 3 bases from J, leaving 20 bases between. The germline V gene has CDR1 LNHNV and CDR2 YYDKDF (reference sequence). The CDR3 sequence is CATSSGSGRRFGNTIYF. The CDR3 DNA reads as TGTGCCACCAGCTCCGGCTCGGGGAGAAGGTTTGGAAACACCATATATTTT. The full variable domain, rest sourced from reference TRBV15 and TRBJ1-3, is DAMVIQNPRYQVTQFGKPVTLSCSQTLNHNVMYWYQQKSSQAPKLLFHYYDKDFNNEADTPDNFQSRRPNTSFCFLDIRSPGLGDTAMYLCATSSGSGRRFGNTIYFGEGSWLTVV.

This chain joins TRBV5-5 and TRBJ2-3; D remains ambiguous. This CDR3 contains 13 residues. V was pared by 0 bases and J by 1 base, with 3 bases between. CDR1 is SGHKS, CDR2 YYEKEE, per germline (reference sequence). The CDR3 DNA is TGTGCCAGCAGCTTGGGGCGCACAGATACGCAGTATTTT. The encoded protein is CASSLGRTDTQYF.

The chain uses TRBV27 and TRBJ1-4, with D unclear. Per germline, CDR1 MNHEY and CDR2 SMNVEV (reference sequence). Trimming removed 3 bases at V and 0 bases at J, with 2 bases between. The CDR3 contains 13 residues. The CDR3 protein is CASSFTTNEKLFF. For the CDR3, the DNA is TGTGCCAGCAGTTTTACAACTAATGAAAAACTGTTTTTT.

The CDR3 sequence: CASSPGGGSGELFF. The CDR3 DNA is TGCGCCAGCAGCCCAGGAGGCGGAAGCGGGGAGCTGTTTTTT. This sequence joins TRBV5-1 and TRBJ2-2, with a possible D match to TRBD2 (5 bases). The CDR3 contains 14 residues. The germline CDR1 and CDR2 sequences are SGHRS and YFSETQ. V shed 4 bases and J shed 7 bases, with 14 bases lying between them.

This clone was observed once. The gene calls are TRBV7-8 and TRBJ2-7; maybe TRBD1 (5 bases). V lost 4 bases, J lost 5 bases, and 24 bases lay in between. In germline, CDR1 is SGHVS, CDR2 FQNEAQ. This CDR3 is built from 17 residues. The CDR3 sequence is CASSSNAAAGYHNEQYF. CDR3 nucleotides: TGTGCCAGCAGCTCCAACGCGGCGGCAGGGTATCACAACGAGCAGTACTTC.

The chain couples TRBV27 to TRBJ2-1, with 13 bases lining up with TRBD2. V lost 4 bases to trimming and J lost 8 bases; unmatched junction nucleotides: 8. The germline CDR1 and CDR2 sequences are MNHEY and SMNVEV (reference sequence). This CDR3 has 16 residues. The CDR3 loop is CASSSFLGLAGDEQFF. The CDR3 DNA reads TGTGCCAGCAGTTCCTTCCTAGGACTAGCGGGAGATGAGCAGTTCTTC.

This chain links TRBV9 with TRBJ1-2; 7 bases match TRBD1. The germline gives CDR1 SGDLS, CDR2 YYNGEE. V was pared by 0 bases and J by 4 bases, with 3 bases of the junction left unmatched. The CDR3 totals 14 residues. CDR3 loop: CASSVEGQLYGYTF. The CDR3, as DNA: TGTGCCAGCAGCGTAGAGGGACAGCTCTATGGCTACACCTTC.

DNA for the CDR3: TGTGCCAGCAGCCAAGGCGGCGTAGGGGCCGAGCAGTACTTC. This codes for CASSQGGVGAEQYF. The V and J genes are TRBV7-2 and TRBJ2-7; D might be TRBD1 (5 bases). Germline assignment: CDR1 SGHTA and CDR2 FQGNSA. Trimming cost V 5 bases and J 6 bases, with 17 bases left between them. The CDR3 sequence is 14 residues long.

In DNA form, the CDR3 reads TGTGCCAGCAGTTCCAGACTAGCGGCCTCCTACGAGCAGTACTTC. Translation gives CASSSRLAASYEQYF. J is TRBJ2-7 and V is TRBV27, with TRBD2 matching over 9 bases. Germline-derived CDR1 and CDR2 are MNHEY and SMNVEV (reference sequence). This CDR3 region has 15 residues. The trim removed 4 bases at V and 0 bases at J, leaving 4 bases unmatched.

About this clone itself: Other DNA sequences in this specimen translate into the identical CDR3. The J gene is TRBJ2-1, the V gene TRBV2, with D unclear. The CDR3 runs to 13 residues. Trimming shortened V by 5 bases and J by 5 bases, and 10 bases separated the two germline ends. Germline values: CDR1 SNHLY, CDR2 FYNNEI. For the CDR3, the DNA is TGTGCCAGCAGTTTGGGCCTAAACAATGAGCAGTTCTTC. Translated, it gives CASSLGLNNEQFF.

In DNA, the CDR3 is TGTGCCAGCAGCGCGATGGAGGGAGCTTCGACAGATACGCAGTATTTT. It codes for CASSAMEGASTDTQYF. The chain recombines TRBV9 with TRBJ2-3; weak D call: TRBD2 (6 bases). V lost 3 bases, J lost 3 bases, and 17 bases lay in between. The V gene's germline CDR1 is SGDLS and CDR2 YYNGEE. There are 16 residues in the CDR3.

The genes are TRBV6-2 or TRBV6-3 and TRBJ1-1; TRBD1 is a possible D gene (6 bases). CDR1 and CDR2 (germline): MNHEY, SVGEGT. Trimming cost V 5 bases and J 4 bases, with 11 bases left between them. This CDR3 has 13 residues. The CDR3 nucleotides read TGTGCCAGCAGTCTAGGACAGTCCACTGAAGCTTTCTTT. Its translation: CASSLGQSTEAFF.

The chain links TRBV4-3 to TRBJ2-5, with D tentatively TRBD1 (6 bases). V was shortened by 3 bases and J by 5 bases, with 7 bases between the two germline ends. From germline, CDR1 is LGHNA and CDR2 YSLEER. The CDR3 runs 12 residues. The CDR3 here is CASSQRGETQYF. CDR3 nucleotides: TGCGCCAGCAGCCAGAGGGGGGAGACCCAGTACTTC.

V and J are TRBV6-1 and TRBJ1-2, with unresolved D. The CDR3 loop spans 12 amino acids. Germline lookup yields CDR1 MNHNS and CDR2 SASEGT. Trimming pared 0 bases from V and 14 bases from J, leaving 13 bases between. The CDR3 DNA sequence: TGTGCCAGCAGTGAAGCGCGGCGCTCTTGTACCTTC. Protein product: CASSEARRSCTF.